This T cell receptor (beta chain) was obtained from a study of shared clonotypes between healthy human individuals. Study background: For every donor, three CD4 naive, three CD4 memory, two CD8 naive and one CD8 memory plates were used.

Trimming shortened V by 6 bases and J by 3 bases, and 12 bases separated the two germline ends. The CDR3 runs to 13 residues. CDR1 is SQVTM and CDR2 is ANQGSEA in the germline V gene. Terminally differentiated effector memory CD45RA+ cells were excluded by CCR7 positive selection of CD45RO-negative cells. Deep-level running was used for the assay. Sequencing was performed with immunoSEQ multiplex PCR; in TCRdb, only in-frame clones are kept and a portion is missing. Of about 2 million clones detected, over 85% appear once; the ten largest clones hold approximately 1.2%. This sequence originates from a man in his late teens or twenties in good health. J is TRBJ2-4 and V is TRBV29-1; no clear D gene. Sequenced: naive CD8+ T cells sorted from blood. CDR3 loop: CSVLDGYKNIQYF. The CDR3 nucleotides are TGCAGCGTGCTGGACGGCTACAAAAACATTCAGTACTTC.